This T cell receptor beta chain appears in the sequencing data of a study of OX40 agonist ivuxolimab in advanced cancers. Baseline, cycle 4 day 1, and cycle 7 day 1 were the blood sampling points. Clones were read by immunoSEQ multiplex PCR, and TCRdb kept only the in-frame ones, dropping some. Of over 25,000 clones listed, about four fifths are singletons. CDR3 length: 17 residues. The germline V gene has CDR1 SNHLY and CDR2 FYNNEI. V gave up 5 bases and J gave up 8 bases; unmatched junction bases: 15. This TCR was recovered from an adult with an advanced solid tumor such as melanoma, head and neck, liver or kidney cancer. This specimen was CD4+ or CD8+ T cells sorted from blood, taken in a trial of the OX40 agonist ivuxolimab. The chain joins TRBV2 to TRBJ2-2; 9 bases are a match to TRBD1. CDR3 amino acids: CASSPSRGQGTSGELFF. CDR3 bases: TGTGCCAGCAGTCCAAGCAGGGGACAGGGAACTTCTGGGGAGCTGTTTTTT.